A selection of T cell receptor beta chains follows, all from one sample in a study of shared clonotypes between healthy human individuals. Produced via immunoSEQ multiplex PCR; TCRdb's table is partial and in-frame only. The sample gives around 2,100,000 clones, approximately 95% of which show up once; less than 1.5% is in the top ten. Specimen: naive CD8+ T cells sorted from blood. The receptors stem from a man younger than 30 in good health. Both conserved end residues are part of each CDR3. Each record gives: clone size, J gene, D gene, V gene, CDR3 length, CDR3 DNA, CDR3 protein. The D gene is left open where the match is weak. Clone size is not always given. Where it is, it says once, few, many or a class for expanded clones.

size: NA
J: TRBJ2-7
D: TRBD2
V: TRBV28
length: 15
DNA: TGTGCCAGCAGCCCTAAGACTAGCGGGGGGGGCGAGCAGTACTTC
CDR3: CASSPKTSGGGEQYF

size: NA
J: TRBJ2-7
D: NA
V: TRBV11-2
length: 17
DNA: TGTGCCAGCAGCTTAGATGGGTCGGGCGGGGCCTCCTACGAGCAGTACTTC
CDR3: CASSLDGSGGASYEQYF

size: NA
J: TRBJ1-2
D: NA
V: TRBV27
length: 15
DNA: TGTGCCAGCAGTTTAAGCCGCCGTGGAGACTATGGCTACACCTTC
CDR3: CASSLSRRGDYGYTF

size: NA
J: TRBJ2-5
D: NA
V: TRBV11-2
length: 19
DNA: TGTGCCAGCAGCTCGCTACCTTCTAAAGATGACCCGGGAGAAGGGACCCAGTACTTC
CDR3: CASSSLPSKDDPGEGTQYF

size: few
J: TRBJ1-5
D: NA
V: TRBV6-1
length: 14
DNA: TGTGCCAGCAGTGAAAGGGGATACAATCAGCCCCAGCATTTT
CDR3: CASSERGYNQPQHF

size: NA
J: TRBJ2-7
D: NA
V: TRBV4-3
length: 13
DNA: TGCGCCAGCAGCCAAGGCCTGGACTACGAGCAGTACTTC
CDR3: CASSQGLDYEQYF

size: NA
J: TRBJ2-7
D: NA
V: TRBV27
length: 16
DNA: TGTGCCAGCAGTTTATCCGCTTTCCGGGTTTACTACGAGCAGTACTTC
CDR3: CASSLSAFRVYYEQYF

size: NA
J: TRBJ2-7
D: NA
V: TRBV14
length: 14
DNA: TGTGCCAGCAGCCAAGAGGGGTGGTACTACGAGCAGTACTTC
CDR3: CASSQEGWYYEQYF

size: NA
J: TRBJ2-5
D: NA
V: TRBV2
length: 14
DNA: TGTGCCAGCAGTGAATATAGAGGGGGAGAGACCCAGTACTTC
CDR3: CASSEYRGGETQYF

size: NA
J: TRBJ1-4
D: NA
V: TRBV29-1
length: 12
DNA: TGCAGCGTTGAAGATGGGTTGGAAAAACTGTTTTTT
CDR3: CSVEDGLEKLFF

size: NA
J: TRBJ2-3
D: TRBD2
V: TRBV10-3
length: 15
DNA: TGTGCCATCAGTGCCGCTAGCGGTAGCACAGATACGCAGTATTTT
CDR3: CAISAASGSTDTQYF

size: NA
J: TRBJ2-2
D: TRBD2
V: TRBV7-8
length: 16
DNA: TGTGCCAGCAGCGCGGGACTAGCGGGGGTCACCGGGGAGCTGTTTTTT
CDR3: CASSAGLAGVTGELFF

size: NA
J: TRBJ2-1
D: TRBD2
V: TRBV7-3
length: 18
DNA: TGTGCCAGCAGCTACGGACTAGCGGGGAGGAGCTCCTACAATGAGCAGTTCTTC
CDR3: CASSYGLAGRSSYNEQFF

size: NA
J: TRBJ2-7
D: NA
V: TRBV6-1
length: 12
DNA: TGTGGGAGGGGGGAGGTAACCTACGAGCAGTACTTC
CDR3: CGRGEVTYEQYF

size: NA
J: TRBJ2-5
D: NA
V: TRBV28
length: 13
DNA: TGTGCCAGCAGTTTATTGGCCCAAGAGACCCAGTACTTC
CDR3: CASSLLAQETQYF

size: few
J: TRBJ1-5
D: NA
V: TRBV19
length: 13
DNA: TGTGCCACCCATGCAGGGGGCAATCAGCCCCAGCATTTT
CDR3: CATHAGGNQPQHF

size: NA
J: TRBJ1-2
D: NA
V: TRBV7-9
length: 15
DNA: TGTGCCAGCAGCCACGGGGGTCTACCTCTCTATGGCTACACCTTC
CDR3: CASSHGGLPLYGYTF

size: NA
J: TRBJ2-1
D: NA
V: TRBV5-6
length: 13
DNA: TGTGCCAGCAGCTTGTCCGGATACAATGAGCAGTTCTTC
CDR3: CASSLSGYNEQFF

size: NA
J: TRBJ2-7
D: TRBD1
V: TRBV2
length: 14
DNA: TGTGCCAGCAAACTAGGGGGCTCATCCTACGAGCAGTACTTC
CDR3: CASKLGGSSYEQYF

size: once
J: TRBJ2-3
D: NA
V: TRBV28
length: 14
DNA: TGTGCCAGCAGTCCCCGCCTGCTCACAGATACGCAGTATTTT
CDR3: CASSPRLLTDTQYF

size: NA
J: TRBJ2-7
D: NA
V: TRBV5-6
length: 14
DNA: TGTGCCAGCAGCTTGGAGGACGGCTCCTACGAGCAGTACTTC
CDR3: CASSLEDGSYEQYF

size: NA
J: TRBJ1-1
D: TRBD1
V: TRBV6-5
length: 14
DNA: TGTGCCAGCAGTTACGGGACAGGGCACACTGAAGCTTTCTTT
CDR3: CASSYGTGHTEAFF

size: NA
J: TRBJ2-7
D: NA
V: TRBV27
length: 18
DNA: TGTGCCAGCAGTTTATCCGCGACTTTAATGAGTTCTAACTACGAGCAGTACTTC
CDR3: CASSLSATLMSSNYEQYF

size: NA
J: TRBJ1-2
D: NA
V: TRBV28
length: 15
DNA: TGTGCCAGCAGTTTATCTGAGGGGGTTTCCGGGGGCTACACCTTC
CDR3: CASSLSEGVSGGYTF

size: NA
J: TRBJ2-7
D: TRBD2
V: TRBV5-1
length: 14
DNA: TGCGCCAGCAGCTTAGCGGGGGCCGCCTACGAGCAGTACTTC
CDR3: CASSLAGAAYEQYF

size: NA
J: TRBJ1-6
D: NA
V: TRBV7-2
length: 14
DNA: TGTGCCAGCAGCTTAGTGGAATATAATTCACCCCTCCACTTT
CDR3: CASSLVEYNSPLHF

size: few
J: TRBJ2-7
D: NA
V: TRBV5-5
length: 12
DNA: TGTGCCAGCAGCTTAGGACCGGCCGAGCAGTACTTC
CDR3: CASSLGPAEQYF

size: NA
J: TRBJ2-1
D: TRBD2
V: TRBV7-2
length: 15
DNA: TGTGCCAGCAGCTTAGTACTAGCGGGAGTTGATGAGCAGTTCTTC
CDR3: CASSLVLAGVDEQFF

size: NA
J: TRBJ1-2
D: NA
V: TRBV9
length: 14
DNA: TGTGCCAGCAGCGTAGCTTTGGGGGCCTATGGCTACACCTTC
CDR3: CASSVALGAYGYTF

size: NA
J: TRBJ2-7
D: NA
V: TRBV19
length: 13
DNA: TGTGCCAGTAGTATAACGGGGATTGGCGAGCAGTACTTC
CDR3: CASSITGIGEQYF

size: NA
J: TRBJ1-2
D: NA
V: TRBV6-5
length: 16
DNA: TGTGCCAGCAGTTTCCCAGCCGGGGGGGGAAACTATGGCTACACCTTC
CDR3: CASSFPAGGGNYGYTF

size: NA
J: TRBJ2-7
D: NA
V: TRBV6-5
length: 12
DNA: TGTGCCAGCAGTCCCGACAACCCGGAGCAGTACTTC
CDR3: CASSPDNPEQYF

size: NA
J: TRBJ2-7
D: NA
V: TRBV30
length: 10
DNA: TGTGCCTGGAGGGGGGTCGAGCAGTACTTC
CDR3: CAWRGVEQYF

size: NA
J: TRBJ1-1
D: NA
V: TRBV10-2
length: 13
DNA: TGCGCCAGCAGTGACATGGGGAACACTGAAGCTTTCTTT
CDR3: CASSDMGNTEAFF

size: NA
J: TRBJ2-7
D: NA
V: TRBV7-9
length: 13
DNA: TGTGCCAGCAGCTTTACAGAAGACTACGAGCAGTACTTC
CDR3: CASSFTEDYEQYF

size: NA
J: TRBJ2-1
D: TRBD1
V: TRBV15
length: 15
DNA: TGTGCCACCAGCAACAGGGGTAGCTCCTACAATGAGCAGTTCTTC
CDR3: CATSNRGSSYNEQFF

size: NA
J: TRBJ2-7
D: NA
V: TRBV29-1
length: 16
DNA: TGCAGCGTTGAAGTCTCGGAGGACCCACTCTCCTACGAGCAGTACTTC
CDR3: CSVEVSEDPLSYEQYF

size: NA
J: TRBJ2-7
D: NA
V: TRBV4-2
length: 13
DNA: TGTGCCAGCAGCCAAGAACCTTCCCGAGGGCAGTACTTC
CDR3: CASSQEPSRGQYF

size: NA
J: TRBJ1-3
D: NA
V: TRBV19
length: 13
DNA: TGTGCCAGTAGTGCTGGGAGTGGAAACACCATATATTTT
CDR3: CASSAGSGNTIYF

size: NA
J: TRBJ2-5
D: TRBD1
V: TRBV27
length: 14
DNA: TGTGCCAGCAGTTCACGGACAGGGGGGGAGACCCAGTACTTC
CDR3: CASSSRTGGETQYF

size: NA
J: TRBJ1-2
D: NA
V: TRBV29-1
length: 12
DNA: TGCAGCGTTGAGGACCGGAACTATGGCTACACCTTC
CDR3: CSVEDRNYGYTF

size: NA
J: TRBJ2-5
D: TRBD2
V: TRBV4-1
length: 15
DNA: TGCGCCACAGCTTTTCGGGGGGGAGGCCTAGAGCCCCAGTACTTC
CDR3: CATAFRGGGLEPQYF

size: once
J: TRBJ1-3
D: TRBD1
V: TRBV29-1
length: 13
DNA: TGCAGCGTTGGGGACAGGGATGGAAACACCATATATTTT
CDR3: CSVGDRDGNTIYF

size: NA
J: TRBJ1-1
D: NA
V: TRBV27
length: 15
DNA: TGTGCCAGTCGAGCGGGGATCCCGGTGAACACTGAAGCTTTCTTT
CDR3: CASRAGIPVNTEAFF

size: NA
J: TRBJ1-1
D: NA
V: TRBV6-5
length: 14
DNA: TGTGCCAGCAGCCAGGGAAGAAGTGGGACTGAAGCTTTCTTT
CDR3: CASSQGRSGTEAFF